This T cell receptor beta chain derives from a study of cytomegalovirus exposure and HLA in healthy donors. Study-wide findings and caveats: Reports credit the classifier with highly specific, highly sensitive diagnosis of cytomegalovirus status. Several top significant clusters appeared, in a later analysis, to be linked to common viral pathogens. A previous analysis found most TCR beta V segments productive roughly 87% or roughly 30% of the time.

J gave up 2 bases and V 2 bases, and 8 bases lay outside the gene matches. Germline values: CDR1 SGHTA, CDR2 FQGNSA. This CDR3 has 16 residues. Both 60 Vbeta primers and 13 Jbeta primers went into the PCR. Using immunoSEQ multiplex PCR, the repertoire was profiled, and TCRdb retains in-frame clones only, with some absent. The top ten clones hold approximately 1.5% of a sample with approximately 170,000 clones, roughly four fifths of them seen once. With regard to this clone: What it binds is unknown.

Sequencing used PBMCs. The receptor comes from a man aged 35 to 55 in good health and CMV-seronegative. The chain has TRBV7-2 and TRBJ2-7; TRBD2 matches at 8 bases. This chain's CDR3 is CASSLFPSGPTYEQYF. DNA of the CDR3: TGTGCCAGCAGCTTATTTCCTAGCGGGCCTACCTACGAGCAGTACTTC.